The entry below describes one T cell receptor beta chain. Its target is unknown. This may be a read error, as it is one base from a much larger clone. There were TCR beta CDR3 regions amplified from RNA transcripts. TCR CDR3 regions were first amplified by RT-PCR with HTBI primers. TCRdb re-analysed the multiplex PCR reads in MiXCR, keeping a single row per CDR3 protein. The table includes 500,000 to 600,000 distinct CDR3 sequences, just over 45% detected once. The sample comes from a study of T cells in Graves' hyperthyroidism and ophthalmopathy. Overall study results and limits: The authors' 13 V-J model separated ophthalmopathy from stable hyperthyroidism. Within blood appeared most thyroid clonotypes that had expanded above 0.001.

The V gene's germline CDR1 is ENHRY and CDR2 SYGVKD. V lost 3 bases and J lost 4, with 15 bases in between. The CDR3 sequence is 15 residues long. Sequencing used peripheral blood or thyroid tissue (not recorded which). The chain recombines TRBV10-3 with TRBJ1-2; the D is unclear. This clonotype originated in an adult woman with Graves' disease, either hyperthyroidism or ophthalmopathy (not recorded which). The CDR3 loop is CAISEESLLFYGYTF. CDR3 DNA sequence: TGTGCCATCAGTGAAGAAAGTCTCCTCTTCTATGGCTACACCTTC.